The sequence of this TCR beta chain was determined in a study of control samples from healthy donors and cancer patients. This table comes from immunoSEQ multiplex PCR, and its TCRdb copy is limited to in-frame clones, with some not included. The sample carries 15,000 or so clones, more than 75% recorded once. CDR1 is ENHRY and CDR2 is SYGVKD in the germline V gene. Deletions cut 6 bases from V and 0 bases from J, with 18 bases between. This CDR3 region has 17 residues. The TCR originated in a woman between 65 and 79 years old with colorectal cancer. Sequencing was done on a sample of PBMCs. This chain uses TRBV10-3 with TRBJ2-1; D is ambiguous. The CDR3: CAIRVNSTSSSYNEQFF. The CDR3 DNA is TGTGCCATCAGAGTCAATTCTACCTCGAGCTCCTACAATGAGCAGTTCTTC.